The present entry profiles one T cell receptor beta chain with its context. The target antigen is unknown. This entry comes from a study of CD8 T cells in ankylosing spondylitis. Study-level results: Disease-linked clones reportedly concentrated significantly in matched ankylosing spondylitis synovial fluid. Made up of several highly homologous variants, a TCR beta motif appeared characteristic of ankylosing spondylitis blood.

By quantitative 5'-RACE with molecular barcodes, the TCR beta libraries were made. TCRdb reanalysed the 5' RACE reads using MiXCR and keeps one entry per CDR3 protein. The sample shows 500,000 or so distinct CDR3 sequences, about 5% of them seen only once. The TCR comes from a male donor with ankylosing spondylitis. Material for sequencing was blood, either unsorted or a sorted T cell fraction (not recorded which).

CDR3 in amino acids: CASSHLGDDLFSYEQYF. CDR3 nucleotide sequence: TGTGCCAGCAGCCACCTTGGGGACGACCTCTTCAGCTACGAGCAGTACTTC. The chain uses TRBV4-2 and TRBJ2-7; D possibly matches TRBD1 or TRBD2 (5 bases each). CDR1 is LGHNA, CDR2 YNFKEQ, per germline. Trimming removed 3 bases from V and 3 bases from J, with 21 bases in between. The CDR3 runs 17 residues.